The subject of this entry is one TCR beta chain. The antigen is undetermined. From germline, CDR1 is SGHRS and CDR2 YFSETQ. Trimming shortened V by 4 bases and J by 1 base, and 13 bases separated the two germline ends. This CDR3 contains 15 residues. In TCRdb, the 5' RACE reads were re-called with MiXCR into one record per CDR3 protein. The sample lists under 300,000 distinct CDR3 sequences; over 12% were seen once. This sample is drawn from a study of identical twins. General observations from the study: Cord blood beta clonotypes that were abundant carried fewer insertions, and memory repertoires showed no such trend. Among out-of-frame alpha sequences shared by twins, low generation probability occurred in excess. The study based its conclusions on cross-sectional statistical analysis and did not follow the same donors.

The chain links TRBV5-1 to TRBJ2-3; weak D call: TRBD2 (5 bases). The source of this sequence is a woman under 30 in good health. The sequencing sample was made of memory (CD45RO+) T cells sorted from blood. In DNA, the CDR3 is TGCGCCAGCAGCCTTATCGTCGGGGGCACAGATACGCAGTATTTT. Translation gives CASSLIVGGTDTQYF.